The clone carrying this T cell receptor beta chain was detected only a few times. Sequencing used immunoSEQ multiplex PCR; TCRdb keeps in-frame clones, though not all of them. This sample carries thousands of clones, over 20% of them seen once, and the ten largest clones take roughly 8.2%. Treatment of the sample: randomized to nivolumab then ipilimumab (arm A) or the reverse (arm B). These data come from a study of sequential checkpoint blockade in melanoma. The CDR3 length is 15 residues. From germline, CDR1 is MNHGY and CDR2 SAAAGT. V shed 7 bases, J shed 5 bases, and the junction held 12 bases outside the gene matches.

The source was tumor tissue (inferred from file names), collected from a patient given nivolumab and ipilimumab in sequence. The receptor was derived from a human donor with melanoma. The V and J genes are TRBV6-8 and TRBJ2-5; 8 nucleotides agree with TRBD2. CDR3 amino acids: CASTWRGSGVETQYF. The CDR3 coding sequence is TGTGCCAGCACCTGGCGGGGTAGCGGGGTGGAGACCCAGTACTTC.